This T cell receptor beta chain derives from a study of CD8+CD57+ T cells in acquired aplastic anemia (dated by TCRdb to the late 2010s). About the investigation overall: A mean of approximately 3 ug of DNA, ranging from roughly 0.19 to 27.4 ug, was extracted from sorted CD4+ and CD8+ cells. For healthy donor samples, the average read count was around 10 million for CD4+ cells and approximately 12 million for CD8+ cells.

Broad study findings and their caveats: No significant difference in CD8+ Simpson's diversity was found between patients and healthy controls (P=0.060). Roughly 29 CD8+ CDR3 sequences were found to be shared between patients and controls, but these sequences appeared to be highly expressed in patients and within the immunodominant clones of the patients.

Genomic DNA was used as template for profiling of TCR beta VDJ combinations and CDR3 sequences. TCR repertoire sequencing was run on an Illumina HiSeq 2000. The original pipeline was this. TRBV/TRBJ rearrangement plots, CDR3 size and DJ length profiles, and Simpson's diversity index were used to evaluate the repertoires. The immunodominant clone was defined as the most abundant DNA sequence in deep sequencing data. CDR3 amino acid sequences were checked for sharing across subjects and were also compared against the VDJdb database and published repertoires. Clones were called with MiXCR by TCRdb after fastp trimmed the public reads at Q25, and only in-frame beta chains were retained. Each CDR3 protein gets just one entry, which takes the most common genes and DNA from the rows behind it. These V and J calls rely on TCRdb rather than the paper's analysis. The sample profile shows some 220,000 distinct CDR3 sequences; almost 35% of them were found once. More than 0.95% of the sample is in the top ten clones.

In the study, sorted CD4+ and CD8+ blood T cells from patients with severe aplastic anemia and from healthy subjects underwent deep sequencing of TCR repertoires. Ficoll-Paque density gradient centrifugation was used to isolate peripheral blood mononuclear cells. CD4+ and CD8+ T cells were sorted by FACS or magnetic beads before DNA extraction. CDR1 and CDR2 are drawn from the germline V gene: SGHAT, FQNNGV. The CDR3 numbers 15 residues from cysteine through phenylalanine. Of the read, only the CDR3 DNA is kept; its 45 bases are in frame from base 1. Trimmed from V: 1 base; trimmed from J: 5 bases; junction bases lacking a gene match: 7. This clonotype was counted many times. Its antigen remains undetermined. No base quality values were provided; no much bigger clone lies one nucleotide off.

The origin of this receptor is a human donor in good health, serving as a control. Source material: sorted CD4+, CD8+, or CD8+CD57+ T cells (not recorded which) from PBMCs. This receptor chain uses TRBV11-2 and TRBJ2-5; 7 nucleotides in the junction match TRBD1. The CDR3 region has the sequence CASSLVKGAGETQYF. The DNA reads TGTGCCAGCAGCTTAGTCAAGGGGGCTGGGGAGACCCAGTACTTC. Outside the CDR3, residues come from the reference TRBV11-2 and TRBJ2-5 proteins, so the full variable domain is: EAGVAQSPRYKIIEKRQSVAFWCNPISGHATLYWYQQILGQGPKLLIQFQNNGVVDDSQLPKDRFSAERLKGVDSTLKIQPAKLEDSAVYLCASSLVKGAGETQYFGPGTRLLVL.